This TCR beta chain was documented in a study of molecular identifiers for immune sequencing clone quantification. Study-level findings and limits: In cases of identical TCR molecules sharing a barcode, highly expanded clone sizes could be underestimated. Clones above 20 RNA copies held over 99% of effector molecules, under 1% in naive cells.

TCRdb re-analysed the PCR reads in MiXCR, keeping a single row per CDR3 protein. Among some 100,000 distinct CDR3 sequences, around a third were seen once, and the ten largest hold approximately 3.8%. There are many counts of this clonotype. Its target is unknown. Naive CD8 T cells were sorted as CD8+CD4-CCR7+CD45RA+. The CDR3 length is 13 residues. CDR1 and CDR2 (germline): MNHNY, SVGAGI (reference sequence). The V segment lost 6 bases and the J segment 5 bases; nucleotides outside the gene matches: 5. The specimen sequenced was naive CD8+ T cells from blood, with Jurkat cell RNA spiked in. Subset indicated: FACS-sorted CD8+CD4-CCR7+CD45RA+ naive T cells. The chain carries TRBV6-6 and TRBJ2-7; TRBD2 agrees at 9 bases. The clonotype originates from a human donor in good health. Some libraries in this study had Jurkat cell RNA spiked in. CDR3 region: CASSLAGANEQYF. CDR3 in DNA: TGTGCCAGCAGCTTAGCGGGAGCTAACGAGCAGTACTTC.